Listed below are T cell receptor beta chains from one sample, sequenced in a study of blood T cell repertoires in COVID-19. Sequencing used immunoSEQ multiplex PCR; TCRdb keeps in-frame clones, though not all of them. In the table there are 300,000 to 450,000 clones, 87% of which are singletons. Sequencing was carried out using PBMCs or T cells enriched from blood (not recorded which). All receptors come from a man aged 35 to 55 in a cohort exposed to, infected with or recovered from COVID-19 (not recorded which). Both conserved end residues are part of each CDR3. Each record gives: V gene, D gene, J gene, clone size, CDR3 protein, CDR3 DNA. A D gene is named only where the DNA matches it firmly. Clone size is not always given. Where it is, it says once, few, many or a class for expanded clones.

TRBV3-1/TRBV3-2	.	TRBJ2-7	.	CASSQQAQSYEQYF	TGTGCCAGCAGCCAACAGGCACAGTCCTACGAGCAGTACTTC
TRBV30	TRBD2	TRBJ2-3	.	CAWSVWVSGRADTQYF	TGTGCCTGGAGTGTATGGGTTAGCGGGAGGGCAGATACGCAGTATTTT
TRBV28	.	TRBJ2-1	.	CASTPGTSYNEQFF	TGTGCCAGCACCCCAGGGACTTCCTACAATGAGCAGTTCTTC
TRBV18	.	TRBJ1-4	.	CASSPGLNEKLFF	TGTGCCAGCTCACCGGGACTTAATGAAAAACTGTTTTTT
TRBV11-2	TRBD2	TRBJ2-1	.	CASSLVAGAVQNEQFF	TGTGCCAGCAGCTTAGTGGCGGGAGCTGTGCAGAATGAGCAGTTCTTC
TRBV10-3	.	TRBJ1-5	.	CAISDFVEVGNQPQHF	TGTGCCATCAGTGATTTTGTGGAGGTCGGCAATCAGCCCCAGCATTTT
TRBV11-2	.	TRBJ2-7	.	CASSLDRTQAGEQYF	TGTGCCAGCAGCTTAGATCGAACCCAGGCGGGGGAGCAGTACTTC
TRBV5-4	.	TRBJ2-7	.	CASSGGGLPYEQYF	TGTGCCAGCAGCGGGGGGGGGCTCCCCTACGAGCAGTACTTC
TRBV28	TRBD1	TRBJ2-3	.	CASKRGQFTDTQYF	TGTGCCAGCAAGAGGGGGCAGTTCACAGATACGCAGTATTTT
TRBV7-8	TRBD1	TRBJ1-1	.	CASSLGDRGPLRNSEAFF	TGTGCCAGCAGCTTAGGGGACAGGGGGCCACTTCGTAACAGTGAAGCTTTCTTT
TRBV6-5	.	TRBJ2-6	.	CASSSGGSGANVLTF	TGTGCCAGCAGTTCCGGGGGCTCTGGGGCCAACGTCCTGACTTTC
TRBV4-2	TRBD2	TRBJ2-1	.	CASSQDFTSGGNEQFF	TGTGCCAGCAGCCAAGATTTCACTAGCGGGGGAAATGAGCAGTTCTTC
TRBV6-5	TRBD2	TRBJ2-7	.	CASSYPGGGKEEQYF	TGTGCCAGCAGTTACCCTGGGGGAGGGAAGGAAGAGCAGTACTTC
TRBV28	TRBD2	TRBJ2-3	.	CASSPTAGDAPNF	TGTGCCAGCAGCCCCACGGCGGGGGACGCTCCAAATTTT
TRBV5-1	.	TRBJ1-5	.	CARYVGLINQPQHF	TGCGCCAGGTACGTGGGACTTATCAATCAGCCCCAGCATTTT
TRBV2	.	TRBJ1-2	.	CASSGGQNYGYTF	TGTGCCAGCAGTGGAGGGCAGAACTATGGCTACACCTTC
TRBV10-1	.	TRBJ1-1	.	CASSKGHNTEAFF	TGCGCCAGCAGCAAGGGACACAACACTGAAGCTTTCTTT
TRBV10-3	.	TRBJ2-7	once	CAISEKSGGSTYEQYF	TGTGCCATCAGTGAAAAGAGTGGCGGTAGTACCTACGAGCAGTACTTC
TRBV7-7	TRBD1	TRBJ1-1	.	CASSFLDRGPNTEAFF	TGTGCCAGCAGCTTCCTTGACAGGGGCCCGAACACTGAAGCTTTCTTT
TRBV25-1	TRBD1	TRBJ1-2	once	CASSVFDRAYGYTF	TGTGCCAGCAGTGTGTTCGACAGGGCATATGGCTACACCTTC
TRBV29-1	.	TRBJ2-7	.	CSVVWDNYYEQYF	TGCAGCGTTGTCTGGGACAACTACTACGAGCAGTACTTC
TRBV18	TRBD2	TRBJ2-1	.	CASSTGLAGGAEQFF	TGTGCCAGCTCAACCGGACTAGCGGGAGGAGCAGAGCAGTTCTTC
TRBV2	.	TRBJ2-7	.	CASTSTGSEQYF	TGTGCCAGCACCTCGACAGGTTCCGAGCAGTACTTC
TRBV7-9	TRBD2	TRBJ2-7	.	CASSFSGRGTYEQYF	TGTGCCAGCAGCTTTAGCGGGAGGGGAACCTACGAGCAGTACTTC
TRBV3-1/TRBV3-2	TRBD2	TRBJ2-1	.	CASSRKSGTSYNEQFF	TGTGCCAGCAGCCGGAAGAGTGGGACTAGCTACAATGAGCAGTTCTTC
TRBV3-1/TRBV3-2	TRBD1	TRBJ2-3	.	CASSQTGTTDTQYF	TGTGCCAGCAGCCAGACAGGGACGACAGATACGCAGTATTTT
TRBV5-5	.	TRBJ2-7	.	CASSLRAGPSYEQYF	TGTGCCAGCAGCTTGCGAGCGGGCCCATCCTACGAGCAGTACTTC
TRBV4-2	.	TRBJ2-5	.	CASSQVGQKETQYF	TGTGCCAGCAGCCAAGTTGGACAGAAAGAGACCCAGTACTTC
TRBV4-2	.	TRBJ2-1	.	CASSHLAKSSYNEQFF	TGTGCCAGCAGCCATTTAGCGAAGAGCTCCTACAATGAGCAGTTCTTC
TRBV4-1	.	TRBJ2-1	.	CASSQALGFQFF	TGCGCCAGCAGCCAAGCCCTGGGCTTCCAGTTCTTC
TRBV9	TRBD2	TRBJ2-7	.	CASSAGTSSYEQYF	TGTGCCAGCAGCGCCGGGACTAGCTCCTACGAGCAGTACTTC
TRBV19	TRBD1	TRBJ2-7	.	CASSVPGQGFYEQYF	TGTGCCAGTAGTGTTCCGGGACAGGGTTTCTACGAGCAGTACTTC
TRBV27	TRBD1	TRBJ2-3	once	CASSPGQGASDTQYF	TGTGCCAGCAGCCCGGGACAGGGGGCATCAGATACGCAGTATTTT
TRBV2	TRBD2	TRBJ2-3	.	CASSGTSGRSTDTQYF	TGTGCCAGCAGCGGGACTAGCGGGAGAAGTACAGATACGCAGTATTTT
TRBV15	TRBD2	TRBJ2-7	.	CATSSRTSPYEQYF	TGTGCCACCAGCAGCAGGACTAGCCCCTACGAGCAGTACTTC
TRBV7-9	TRBD1	TRBJ1-6	.	CASSPPGTGYNSPLHF	TGTGCCAGCAGCCCCCCGGGGACAGGATATAATTCACCCCTCCACTTT